This TCR beta chain was obtained from a study of T-cell memory formation after mild COVID-19. Concerning this clonotype: Its antigen is currently unknown.

Trimming cost V 11 bases and J 9 bases, with 17 bases left between them. The CDR3 runs 12 residues. CDR1 SEHNR and CDR2 FQNEAQ come from the germline V gene (reference sequence). After 5'RACE with constant-segment primers, TCR alpha and TCR beta cDNA libraries carrying sample barcodes and UMIs were obtained. Each CDR3 protein is one row after TCRdb ran MiXCR on the 5' RACE reads. The sample holds more than 300,000 distinct CDR3 sequences; about an eighth are singletons and the top ten take approximately 21%. Study results and caveats: Those CD4+ clones that contracted were mainly in CM and EM (CD8+ ones in EMRA). Some responding clones appeared in pre-infection memory, suggesting cross-reactive memory joined. Clones that contracted from day 15 to 85 were balanced CD4/CD8, while later expanders leaned CD4+.

Sequences were obtained from PBMCs or a T cell subset sorted from them (not recorded which). The clonotype comes from a man between 18 and 35 years old who had mild COVID-19 (a few samples of this study predate the infection). Cell type and time point are not known. The chain joins TRBV7-9 to TRBJ2-1; maybe TRBD2 (6 bases). This CDR3 reads CAGSYVAVEQFF. The CDR3 bases are TGTGCCGGAAGCTACGTAGCGGTTGAGCAGTTCTTC.